Shown below are 5 T cell receptor beta chains from a single sample sequenced in a study of T cells after yellow fever vaccination. Each CDR3 protein gets one entry after TCRdb re-called the 5' RACE reads with MiXCR. The table lists 300,000 to 350,000 distinct CDR3 sequences, around 4.5% of them singletons. Sequenced here: PBMCs, sampled 15 days after the yellow fever booster vaccination. The source of these receptors is a man between 18 and 29 years old who received the YFV17D yellow fever vaccine.

This clonotype was observed a handful of times. This rearrangement joins TRBV5-1 to TRBJ2-5; tentatively, D is TRBD2 (6 bases). The V gene lost 6 bases and the J gene lost 4 bases, with 16 bases spanning the gap. The germline CDR1 and CDR2 sequences are SGHRS and YFSETQ. The CDR3 is 14 amino acids. The CDR3 DNA reads as TGCGCCAGCATGCGGGGAAGAGACGGAGAGACCCAGTACTTC. It translates to CASMRGRDGETQYF. Using reference TRBV5-1 and TRBJ2-5 for the parts outside the CDR3, the full variable domain is KAGVTQTPRYLIKTRGQQVTLSCSPISGHRSVSWYQQTPGQGLQFLFEYFSETQRNKGNFPGRFSGRQFSNSRSEMNVSTLELGDSALYLCASMRGRDGETQYFGPGTRLLVL.

This clonotype was seen more than once but under ten times. The CDR3 protein is CASSLLGSSTEAFF. Written as DNA, the CDR3 is TGTGCCAGCAGCTTACTGGGATCGAGCACTGAAGCTTTCTTT. The chain employs TRBV7-2 and TRBJ1-1; no firm D call. Germline loops: CDR1 SGHTA, CDR2 FQGNSA. This CDR3 region has 14 residues. V dropped 2 bases and J dropped 4 bases, with 11 bases sitting between them.

This clonotype was detected only a few times. The chain has TRBV18 and TRBJ2-3; TRBD1 might be the D (5 bases). V was clipped by 2 bases and J by 0 bases, with 9 bases between them. The germline V gene has CDR1 KGHSH and CDR2 LQKENI. The CDR3 covers 15 residues. CDR3 region: CASSPMQGSTDTQYF. DNA of the CDR3: TGTGCCAGCTCACCAATGCAGGGTAGCACAGATACGCAGTATTTT.

Ten or more counts support this clonotype. The rearrangement uses TRBV15 and TRBJ2-5, with D perhaps TRBD2 (5 bases). The CDR3 extends over 13 amino acids. Trimming cost V 0 bases and J 5 bases, with 7 bases left between them. CDR1 is LNHNV and CDR2 is YYDKDF in the germline V gene (reference sequence). The CDR3 is CATSRDPSETQYF. CDR3 nucleotides: TGTGCCACCAGCAGAGATCCTAGCGAGACCCAGTACTTC.

The sample holds a few counts of this clonotype. V gene TRBV29-1 combines with J gene TRBJ1-1, with D possibly being TRBD1 (5 bases). CDR1 is SQVTM, CDR2 ANQGSEA, per germline. V was clipped by 0 bases and J by 3 bases, with 14 bases between them. This CDR3 has 15 residues. CDR3 residues: CSVEDPQGMDTEAFF. The DNA of the CDR3 is TGCAGCGTTGAAGATCCCCAGGGAATGGACACTGAAGCTTTCTTT. Supplemented by reference TRBV29-1 and TRBJ1-1, the full variable domain reads SAVISQKPSRDICQRGTSLTIQCQVDSQVTMMFWYRQQPGQSLTLIATANQGSEATYESGFVIDKFPISRPNLTFSTLTVSNMSPEDSSIYLCSVEDPQGMDTEAFFGQGTRLTVV.